Below are 22 T cell receptor beta chains sequenced from a single sample in a study of beta chain features in type 1 diabetes. Expressed TCRB transcripts were sequenced because the isolated RNA had all been reverse transcribed beforehand. This table comes from immunoSEQ multiplex PCR, and its TCRdb copy is limited to in-frame clones, with some not included. The top ten clones hold more than 6.5% of a sample with 250,000 to 350,000 clones, 14% of them seen once. Sequenced sample: central memory CD4+ T cells from blood. These receptors were obtained from a man aged 25 to 45 in good health.

The table lists this clone with a few counts. The chain combines TRBV5-4 with TRBJ1-2; the D gene is possibly TRBD1 (5 bases). Germline V gene data show CDR1 as SGHNT and CDR2 as YYREEE (reference sequence). The V gene lost 0 bases and the J gene lost 4 bases, with 7 bases spanning the gap. The CDR3 has 13 residues. The CDR3: CASSLEGTYGYTF. CDR3 DNA sequence: TGTGCCAGCAGCTTGGAAGGGACCTATGGCTACACCTTC.

This clone was recorded at least ten times. J is TRBJ2-1 and V is TRBV7-9; TRBD2 is a possible D gene (6 bases). Trimming shortened V by 5 bases and J by 1 base, and 15 bases separated the two germline ends. The germline V gene encodes CDR1 SEHNR and CDR2 FQNEAQ (reference sequence). CDR3 size: 16 residues. The CDR3 nucleotides are TGTGCCAGCAGCCCACGGAGGGGCGGGTCCTACAATGAGCAGTTCTTC. Its protein is CASSPRRGGSYNEQFF.

V usage is TRBV10-2 and J usage is TRBJ2-5, with 10 bases that match TRBD2. Germline V lookup: CDR1 WSHSY, CDR2 SAAADI. The CDR3 loop spans 16 amino acids. The trim removed 3 bases at V and 6 bases at J, leaving 10 bases unmatched. This CDR3 reads CASSESDSGRHKTQYF. Here the CDR3 DNA reads TGCGCCAGCAGTGAATCGGATAGCGGGAGGCATAAGACCCAGTACTTC.

This clone was detected a few times. The gene calls are TRBV4-1 and TRBJ2-1; D uncertain. The ends were cut back, 0 bases at V and 6 bases at J, with 12 bases in the middle. Germline assignment: CDR1 MGHRA and CDR2 YSYEKL. This CDR3 is 15 amino acids long. The CDR3 reads CASSQERTLLNEQFF. CDR3 DNA: TGCGCCAGCAGCCAAGAAAGGACCCTTCTCAATGAGCAGTTCTTC.

This clone has just a few counts. The rearrangement links TRBV14 to TRBJ2-3; TRBD2 might be the D (6 bases). CDR3 length: 15 residues. Trimming stripped 4 bases from V and 0 bases from J, with 11 bases between. The germline CDR1 and CDR2 sequences are SGHDN and FVKESK. The CDR3 reads CASSRAGWSTDTQYF. CDR3 nucleotides: TGTGCCAGCAGCCGAGCGGGCTGGAGCACAGATACGCAGTATTTT.

This clone has only a few counts. This rearrangement joins TRBV5-1 to TRBJ2-3; 10 nucleotides match TRBD2. CDR3 length equals 15 residues. The germline V gene has CDR1 SGHRS and CDR2 YFSETQ. V shed 2 bases, J shed 4 bases, and the junction held 4 bases outside the gene matches. Here the CDR3 DNA reads TGCGCCAGCAGCTTAGCGGGGGGGCCGGCAGATACGCAGTATTTT. This sequence encodes CASSLAGGPADTQYF.

This clone was seen a handful of times. The V gene is TRBV9, the J gene TRBJ2-1; 7 positions match TRBD1. The CDR3 totals 13 residues. V gave up 3 bases and J gave up 3 bases; unmatched junction bases: 0. CDR1 and CDR2 from the germline V gene are SGDLS and YYNGEE. CDR3 region: CASSGDSYNEQFF. DNA for the CDR3: TGTGCCAGCAGCGGGGACAGCTACAATGAGCAGTTCTTC.

The chain combines TRBV25-1 with TRBJ2-1; TRBD1 aligns across 7 bases. Losses at the gene ends were 3 bases for V and 7 bases for J; bases not matched to a gene: 15. This CDR3 has 17 amino acids. The germline CDR1 and CDR2 sequences are MGHDK and SYGVNS. CDR3 protein: CASSERRQGKGINEQFF. As DNA, the CDR3 is TGTGCCAGCAGTGAGAGGAGACAGGGAAAGGGTATTAATGAGCAGTTCTTC.

The chain carries TRBV27 and TRBJ1-4; tentative D call: TRBD1 (6 bases). The CDR3 length is 14 residues. The V gene's germline CDR1 is MNHEY and CDR2 SMNVEV (reference sequence). V was shortened by 3 bases and J by 7 bases, with 12 bases between the two germline ends. The CDR3 spells CASSFEGGVEKLFF. The DNA for the CDR3 is TGTGCCAGCAGTTTTGAGGGGGGGGTTGAAAAACTGTTTTTT.

This clone has at least ten counts. The same CDR3 arises from other DNA sequences in this sample as well. The CDR3 sequence is CASSLGLVETQYF. CDR3 DNA sequence: TGTGCCAGCAGCTTAGGGCTTGTGGAGACCCAGTACTTC. This chain links TRBV7-9 with TRBJ2-5; D is unclear. In germline, CDR1 is SEHNR, CDR2 FQNEAQ (reference sequence). The CDR3 runs to 13 residues. Trimming left V 1 base short and J 5 bases short, with 8 bases between.

The chain couples TRBV19 to TRBJ2-5, with 10 nucleotides matching TRBD2. The V gene end was trimmed by 5 bases and the J gene end by 0 bases; junction bases not matched to a gene: 6. Germline V gene sequence: CDR1 LNHDA, CDR2 SQIVND (reference sequence). The CDR3 contains 16 residues. The CDR3 sequence: CASSLFGTSDQETQYF. The CDR3 DNA sequence: TGTGCCAGTAGTTTATTCGGGACTAGCGACCAAGAGACCCAGTACTTC.

This chain uses TRBV4-1 with TRBJ1-2; 7 nucleotides agree with TRBD1. V dropped 1 base and J dropped 8; count of bases not matched to a gene: 10. This CDR3 has 15 residues. The V gene's germline CDR1 is MGHRA and CDR2 YSYEKL. CDR3 residues: CASSQASTGVEGYTF. CDR3 nucleotides: TGCGCCAGCAGCCAAGCGTCTACAGGGGTTGAGGGCTACACCTTC.

CDR3 region: CASSQDRLVSEQFF. The CDR3 DNA follows: TGTGCCAGCAGCCAAGATCGACTAGTTTCTGAGCAGTTCTTC. The chain employs TRBV4-2 and TRBJ2-1; the D gene is possibly TRBD2 (6 bases). V dropped 0 bases and J dropped 9 bases, with 12 bases sitting between them. Per germline, CDR1 LGHNA and CDR2 YNFKEQ. This CDR3 region has 14 residues.

There are a few counts of this clone. The rearrangement joins TRBV29-1 to TRBJ2-3; D is possibly TRBD1 or TRBD2 (6 bases each). The V gene lost 8 bases and the J gene lost 5 bases, with 14 bases spanning the gap. CDR1 SQVTM and CDR2 ANQGSEA come from the germline V gene. The CDR3 is 12 residues long. The CDR3, as DNA: TGCAGCTTTAGGGGGGCGGGAGATACGCAGTATTTT. Translated, it gives CSFRGAGDTQYF.

This clone was counted a few times. J is TRBJ1-1 and V is TRBV14, with D tentatively TRBD1 (5 bases). V was cut by 1 base and J by 9 bases, with 18 bases left in between. This CDR3 region has 15 residues. Germline V gives CDR1 SGHDN, CDR2 FVKESK. CDR3 DNA sequence: TGTGCCAGCAGCCAAGTTCAAACGACAGCGGCGAAAGCTTTCTTT. It yields the protein CASSQVQTTAAKAFF.

The genes are TRBV30 and TRBJ1-1; 8 bases fit TRBD1. Germline CDR1 is GTSNPN and CDR2 is SVGIG (reference sequence). CDR3 length: 16 amino acids. Trimming removed 2 bases from V and 0 bases from J; junction bases left unmatched: 8. The CDR3 spells CAWSLRTGNMNTEAFF. The DNA for the CDR3 is TGTGCCTGGAGTCTCCGGACAGGGAACATGAACACTGAAGCTTTCTTT.

This clone has only a few counts. CDR3 region: CASGPRAPNYGYTF. CDR3 DNA: TGTGCTAGTGGTCCCCGGGCCCCAAACTATGGCTACACCTTC. This chain joins TRBV12-5 and TRBJ1-2; the D is unclear. Germline CDR1 LGHNT, CDR2 FRNRAP. The CDR3 covers 14 residues. Trimming left V 5 bases short and J 2 bases short, with 12 bases between. The whole variable domain, remainder taken from reference TRBV12-5 and TRBJ1-2, is DARVTQTPRHKVTEMGQEVTMRCQPILGHNTVFWYRQTMMQGLELLAYFRNRAPLDDSGMPKDRFSAEMPDATLATLKIQPSEPRDSAVYFCASGPRAPNYGYTFGSGTRLTVV.

A remark on this clone: Being one base from a much bigger clone, this may be a read error. This sequence joins TRBV5-6 and TRBJ2-7, with 7 bases identical to TRBD1. CDR3 length: 13 amino acids. Germline-derived CDR1 and CDR2 are SGHDT and YYEEEE. V gave up 10 bases and J gave up 6 bases; unmatched junction bases: 13. CDR3 nucleotides: TGTGCCTCCCGGGCAGGGGGAGTGGGCGAGCAGTACTTC. This sequence encodes CASRAGGVGEQYF.

This clone was observed a handful of times. CDR3 protein: CASSILSGAGPLGYTF. In DNA, the CDR3 is TGTGCCAGTAGTATCCTTTCAGGGGCCGGTCCCCTGGGCTACACCTTC. This rearrangement joins TRBV19 to TRBJ1-2, with D tentatively TRBD1 (6 bases). CDR1 LNHDA and CDR2 SQIVND come from the germline V gene (reference sequence). Trimming left V 3 bases short and J 8 bases short, with 22 bases between. This CDR3 comprises 16 residues.

The chain has TRBV11-2 and TRBJ2-1; the match to TRBD2 covers 7 bases. The CDR3 spans 17 residues. V trimming: 5 bases; J trimming: 0 bases; junction bases outside the gene matches: 10. CDR1 and CDR2 from the germline V gene are SGHAT and FQNNGV. The CDR3 sequence: CASSPDSAGSSYNEQFF. DNA of the CDR3: TGTGCCAGCAGCCCTGACTCAGCGGGGAGCTCCTACAATGAGCAGTTCTTC.

Worth noting for this clone: The sample carries other DNA sequences with the same CDR3. V gene TRBV5-1 combines with J gene TRBJ1-1, with 7 bases fitting TRBD1. Trimming took 0 bases from V and 1 from J; bases not matched to a gene: 3. The CDR3 has 15 residues. Per the germline V gene, CDR1 is SGHRS and CDR2 is YFSETQ. The CDR3 loop reads CASSLGGTANTEAFF. CDR3 DNA sequence: TGCGCCAGCAGCTTGGGAGGGACAGCGAACACTGAAGCTTTCTTT.

This clone was counted a few times. The chain has TRBV7-2 and TRBJ2-1; D gene ambiguous. The germline gives CDR1 SGHTA, CDR2 FQGNSA. V lost 4 bases to trimming and J lost 0 bases, with 7 bases between them. This CDR3 contains 14 residues. The CDR3 reads CASSSTGSYNEQFF. CDR3 in DNA: TGTGCCAGCAGCTCCACCGGCTCCTACAATGAGCAGTTCTTC.